Presented here are 14 T cell receptor beta chains from one specimen sequenced in a study of tumor-infiltrating lymphocytes in primary liver carcinoma. For each extraction, RNA and DNA were obtained together from 20-30 mg of unsorted bulk tissue. A primer in the constant region served to generate TCR beta cDNA from 450 to 600 ng of total RNA. Slightly modified ARM-PCR, run as three nested multiplex PCR rounds, produced the TCR beta libraries. TRBV1-TRBV30 forward and Cbeta reverse primers drove the first two approximately 10-cycle rounds. TCRdb processed the multiplex PCR reads anew with MiXCR; each CDR3 protein has one entry. The sample yields around 25,000 distinct CDR3 sequences, over 65% seen once. Sequenced: liver tumor tissue from sampling region 3. Subset specified: tumor region T3, left-lateral pole. These receptors were obtained from a middle-aged man with primary liver carcinoma and hepatitis B virus infection.

With respect to this clonotype: One end of the junction does not line up with germline, which may come from a read error. This rearrangement joins TRBV4-1 to TRBJ1-1; a weak D match, TRBD1 (5 bases). Germline V CDR1 and CDR2: MGHRA, YSYEKL. The CDR3 is 14 amino acids. In DNA form, the CDR3 reads TGCGTCAGCAGCCAAGACCTCGGGGGATTAGAAGCTTTCTTT. Its protein is CVSSQDLGGLEAFF.

Notes on this clonotype: The conserved phenylalanine or tryptophan is not found at the CDR3 terminus, so this likely reflects a read error. The gene calls are TRBV4-3 and TRBJ2-5; TRBD2 might be the D (6 bases). This CDR3 has 13 residues. Per germline, CDR1 LGHNA and CDR2 YSLEER. Written as DNA, the CDR3 is TGCGCAAGCAGCCTGGGGGGTCAAGAGACCCAGTACTCC. Its protein is CASSLGGQETQYS.

A note on this clonotype: A read error may account for a junction end that differs from germline. The chain carries TRBV5-1 and TRBJ1-3; the D is unclear. Germline V gene sequence: CDR1 SGHRS, CDR2 YFSETQ. This CDR3 spans 15 amino acids. The DNA of the CDR3 is TGCGCCAACAGAGACGTCCGCTCCTCTGGAAACACCGTACATTTT. It codes for CANRDVRSSGNTVHF.

V gene TRBV6-1 combines with J gene TRBJ1-1; D remains unclear. V was cut by 11 bases and J by 4 bases, with 14 bases left in between. CDR1 is MNHNS and CDR2 is SASEGT in the germline V gene. The CDR3 spans 12 residues. CDR3 DNA sequence: TGTGCCGGCATAATAAGGGCCACTGAAGCTTTCTTT. It is translated as CAGIIRATEAFF.

In regard to this clonotype: A read error may account for a junction end that differs from germline. The V gene is TRBV5-6, the J gene TRBJ1-3; D gene ambiguous. Per the germline V gene, CDR1 is SGHDT and CDR2 is YYEEEE. The CDR3 loop spans 14 amino acids. CDR3 sequence reads: CASINDPAGNTIYF. For the CDR3, the DNA is TGTGCTAGCATTAACGACCCAGCCGGAAACACCATATATTTT. The variable domain in full, with the rest retrieved from reference TRBV5-6 and TRBJ1-3, is DAGVTQSPTHLIKTRGQQVTLRCSPKSGHDTVSWYQQALGQGPQFIFQYYEEEERQRGNFPDRFSGHQFPNYSSELNVNALLLGDSALYLCASINDPAGNTIYFGEGSWLTVV.

The chain combines TRBV18 with TRBJ2-7; no clear D gene. The CDR3 loop spans 14 amino acids. The V gene's germline CDR1 is KGHSH and CDR2 LQKENI. V was trimmed by 10 bases and J by 0 bases, leaving 16 bases between them. CDR3: CANSPPHLSYEQYF. CDR3 in DNA: TGTGCCAACTCGCCACCGCACCTCTCCTACGAGCAGTACTTC.

This chain joins TRBV7-9 and TRBJ1-2; D uncertain. V lost 6 bases and J lost 14, with 31 bases in between. Germline assignment: CDR1 SEHNR and CDR2 FQNEAQ (reference sequence). This CDR3 is built from 16 residues. Here the CDR3 DNA reads TGTGCCAGCAGGCCCGAGGGCAGGCTGTCCCAGTATGGCCATACCTTC. This sequence encodes CASRPEGRLSQYGHTF.

This sequence joins TRBV5-5 and TRBJ2-2; 9 nucleotides align to TRBD1. In germline, CDR1 is SGHKS, CDR2 YYEKEE (reference sequence). After removal of 5 bases from V and 5 bases from J, the junction contained 4 bases not matched to a gene. CDR3 length equals 14 residues. CDR3 sequence reads: CASRLTGGTGELFF. The CDR3 nucleotides are TGTGCCAGCAGACTGACAGGGGGTACCGGGGAGCTGTTTTTT.

V gene TRBV6-1 combines with J gene TRBJ1-2, with D uncertain. Germline CDR1 MNHNS, CDR2 SASEGT. The V gene lost 1 base and the J gene lost 3 bases, with 12 bases spanning the gap. CDR3 length equals 15 residues. In DNA form, the CDR3 reads TGTGCCAGCAGTGAAGGTGTCAGACCTGACTATGGCTACACCTTC. It codes for CASSEGVRPDYGYTF.

In the case of this clonotype: The germline gene is not matched at one end of the junction; a read error may be the cause. CDR3 amino acids: CAIGWSGKYGYTF. The CDR3 DNA sequence: TGCGCCATCGGGTGGAGCGGAAAGTATGGCTACACCTTC. The chain links TRBV10-3 to TRBJ1-2; D remains ambiguous. The CDR3 is 13 amino acids. Germline-derived CDR1 and CDR2 are ENHRY and SYGVKD.

The rearrangement uses TRBV10-1 and TRBJ2-7; D possibly matches TRBD1 or TRBD2 (5 bases each). The V gene's germline CDR1 is WNHNN and CDR2 SYGVQD (reference sequence). This CDR3 has 13 amino acids. Trimming took 7 bases from V and 11 from J, leaving 21 bases between them. Here the CDR3 reads CASTAGQTVGEYF. As DNA, the CDR3 is TGCGCCAGCACTGCGGGTCAAACGGTGGGGGAGTACTTC.

V gene TRBV12-3 or TRBV12-4 combines with J gene TRBJ2-7; possibly TRBD1 for D (6 bases). This CDR3 spans 15 amino acids. V lost 0 bases and J 8 bases, leaving 17 bases between the germline ends. The CDR3 DNA sequence: TGTGCCAGCAGTTTAGCTGCAGGGGTTAACTTCAAGCAGTACTTC. Protein: CASSLAAGVNFKQYF.

This clonotype was seen repeatedly, ten times or more. This chain uses TRBV13 with TRBJ1-6, with D perhaps TRBD1 (5 bases). The ends were cut back, 0 bases at V and 10 bases at J, with 13 bases in the middle. CDR1 is PRHDT and CDR2 is FYEKMQ in the germline V gene (reference sequence). The CDR3 loop spans 15 amino acids. CDR3 nucleotide sequence: TGTGCCAGCAGCTTAGGCACTCAGGGTCGATCACCCCTCCACTTT. Amino acid sequence: CASSLGTQGRSPLHF.

In regard to this clonotype: A read error may produce the germline difference seen at one junction end. The chain uses TRBV5-5 and TRBJ2-1; TRBD1 agrees at 8 bases. The CDR3 has 15 residues. Germline V gives CDR1 SGHKS, CDR2 YYEKEE (reference sequence). In DNA, the CDR3 is TGTGCCTGCAGCCCTGGACAGGGTTCTTACAATGAGCATTTCTTC. It yields the protein CACSPGQGSYNEHFF.